The clone carrying this T cell receptor beta chain was detected once. Libraries were prepared by immunoSEQ multiplex PCR; TCRdb keeps only in-frame clonotypes and omits some of them. In the table there are fewer than 650,000 clones, around 90% of which are singletons. V lost 2 bases, J lost 7 bases, and 15 bases lay in between. Germline CDR1 reads SGHRS; CDR2 reads YFSETQ. The CDR3 is 14 residues long. These data are taken from a study of blood T cell repertoires in COVID-19. The gene calls are TRBV5-1 and TRBJ1-2; D call uncertain. This clonotype originated in a woman aged 45 to 65 with COVID-19, enrolled during active disease. Sequencing was carried out using peripheral blood. CDR3 in amino acids: CASSFGVLGPGYTF. The CDR3 region has the DNA TGCGCCAGCAGCTTCGGGGTCCTAGGTCCTGGCTACACCTTC.